This T cell receptor (beta chain) comes out of a study of beta chain features in type 1 diabetes. Study-wide findings and caveats: In every one of the four CD4+ subsets, TCRB CDR3s were moderately but significantly shorter in Type 1 diabetes patients.

For this clone: Antigen unknown.

V lost 8 bases, J lost 9 bases, and 13 bases lay in between. Germline V gene data show CDR1 as MDHEN and CDR2 as SYDVKM. The CDR3 is 12 residues long. The entirety of the isolated RNA underwent reverse transcription, so expressed TCRB transcripts were sequenced. Clones were sequenced by immunoSEQ multiplex PCR, and TCRdb holds only the in-frame ones, with some missing. The sample has hundreds of thousands of clones, roughly an eighth seen once. The material sequenced was naive CD4+ T cells from blood. The chain links TRBV28 to TRBJ2-2, with D possibly matching TRBD2 (6 bases). The receptor was isolated from a man between 18 and 29 years old with type 1 diabetes. The CDR3 loop is CASGLQARELFF. The CDR3 DNA is TGTGCCAGCGGACTACAGGCCCGGGAGCTGTTTTTT.